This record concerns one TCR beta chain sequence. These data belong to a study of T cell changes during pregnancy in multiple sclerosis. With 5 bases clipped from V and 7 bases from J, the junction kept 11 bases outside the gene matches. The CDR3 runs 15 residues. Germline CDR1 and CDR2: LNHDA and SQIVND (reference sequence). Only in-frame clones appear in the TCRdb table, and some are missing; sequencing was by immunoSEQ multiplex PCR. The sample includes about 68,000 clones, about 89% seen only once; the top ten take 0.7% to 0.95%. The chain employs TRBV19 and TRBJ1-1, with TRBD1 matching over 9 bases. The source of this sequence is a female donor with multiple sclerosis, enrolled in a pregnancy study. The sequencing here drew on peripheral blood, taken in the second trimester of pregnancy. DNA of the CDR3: TGTGCCAGTAGTTTGGCCGGGGGGACAGGGAGTGAAGCTTTCTTT. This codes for CASSLAGGTGSEAFF.